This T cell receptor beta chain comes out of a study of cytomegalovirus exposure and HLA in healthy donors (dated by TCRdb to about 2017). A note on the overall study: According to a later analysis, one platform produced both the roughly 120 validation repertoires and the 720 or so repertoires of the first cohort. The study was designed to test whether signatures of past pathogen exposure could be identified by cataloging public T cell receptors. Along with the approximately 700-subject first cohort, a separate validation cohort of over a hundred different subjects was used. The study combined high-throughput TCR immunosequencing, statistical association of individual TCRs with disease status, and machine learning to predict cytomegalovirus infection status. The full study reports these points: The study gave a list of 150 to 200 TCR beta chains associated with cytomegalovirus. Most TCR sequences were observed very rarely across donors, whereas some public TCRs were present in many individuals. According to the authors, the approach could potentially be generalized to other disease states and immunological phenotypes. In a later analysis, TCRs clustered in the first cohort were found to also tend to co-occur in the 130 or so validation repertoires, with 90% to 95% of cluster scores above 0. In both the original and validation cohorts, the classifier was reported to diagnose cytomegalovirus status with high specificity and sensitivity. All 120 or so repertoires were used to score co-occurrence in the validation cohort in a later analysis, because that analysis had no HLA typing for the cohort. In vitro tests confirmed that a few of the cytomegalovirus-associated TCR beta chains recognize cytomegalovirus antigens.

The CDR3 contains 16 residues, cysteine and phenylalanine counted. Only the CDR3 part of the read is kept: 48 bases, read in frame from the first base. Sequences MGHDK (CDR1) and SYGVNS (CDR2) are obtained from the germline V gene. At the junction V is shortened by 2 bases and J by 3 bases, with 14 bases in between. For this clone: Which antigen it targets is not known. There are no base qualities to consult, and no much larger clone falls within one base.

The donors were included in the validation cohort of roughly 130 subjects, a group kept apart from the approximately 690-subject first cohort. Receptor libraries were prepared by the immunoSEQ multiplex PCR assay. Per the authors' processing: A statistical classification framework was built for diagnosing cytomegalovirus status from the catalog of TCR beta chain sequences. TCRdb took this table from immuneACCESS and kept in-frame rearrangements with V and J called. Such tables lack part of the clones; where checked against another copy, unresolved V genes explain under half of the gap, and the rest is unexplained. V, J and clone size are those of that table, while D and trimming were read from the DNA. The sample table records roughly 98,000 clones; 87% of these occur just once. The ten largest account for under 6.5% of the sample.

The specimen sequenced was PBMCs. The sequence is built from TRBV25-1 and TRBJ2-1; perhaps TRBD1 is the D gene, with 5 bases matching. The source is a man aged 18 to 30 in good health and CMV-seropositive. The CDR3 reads CASSEGARPLYNEQFF. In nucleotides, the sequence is TGTGCCAGCAGTGAAGGGGCAAGACCCCTCTACAATGAGCAGTTCTTC. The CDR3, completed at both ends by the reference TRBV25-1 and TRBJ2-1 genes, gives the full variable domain EADIYQTPRYLVIGTGKKITLECSQTMGHDKMYWYQQDPGMELHLIHYSYGVNSTEKGDLSSESTVSRIRTEHFPLTLESARPSHTSQYLCASSEGARPLYNEQFFGPGTRLTVL.